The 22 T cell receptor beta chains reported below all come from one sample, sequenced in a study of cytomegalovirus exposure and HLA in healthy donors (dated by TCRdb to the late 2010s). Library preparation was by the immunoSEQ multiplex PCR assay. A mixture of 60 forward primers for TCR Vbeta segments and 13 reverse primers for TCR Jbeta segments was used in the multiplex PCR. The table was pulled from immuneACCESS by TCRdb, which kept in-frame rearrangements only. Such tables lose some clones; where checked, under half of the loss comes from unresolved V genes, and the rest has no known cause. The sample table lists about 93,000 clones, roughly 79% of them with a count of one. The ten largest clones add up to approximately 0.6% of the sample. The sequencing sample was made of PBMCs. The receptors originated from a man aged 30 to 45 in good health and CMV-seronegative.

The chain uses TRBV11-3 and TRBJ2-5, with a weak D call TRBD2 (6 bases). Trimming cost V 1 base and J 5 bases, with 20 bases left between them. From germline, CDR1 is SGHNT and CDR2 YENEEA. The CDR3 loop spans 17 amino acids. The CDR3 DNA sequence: TGTGCCAGCAGCTTAGGAGTTGGCCGGGAGTACGACGAGACCCAGTACTTC. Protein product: CASSLGVGREYDETQYF.

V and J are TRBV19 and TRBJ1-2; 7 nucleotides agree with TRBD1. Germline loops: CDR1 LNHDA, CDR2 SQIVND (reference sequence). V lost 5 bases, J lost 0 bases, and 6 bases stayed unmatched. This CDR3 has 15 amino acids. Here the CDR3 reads CASSSRDSPNYGYTF. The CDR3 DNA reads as TGTGCCAGTAGTTCAAGGGACAGCCCTAACTATGGCTACACCTTC.

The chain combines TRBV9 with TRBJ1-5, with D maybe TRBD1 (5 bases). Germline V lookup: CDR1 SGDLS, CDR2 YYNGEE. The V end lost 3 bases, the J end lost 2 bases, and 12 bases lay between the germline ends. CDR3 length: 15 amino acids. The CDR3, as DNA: TGTGCCAGCAGCGAGTCGGGGGATGGCAATCAGCCCCAGCATTTT. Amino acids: CASSESGDGNQPQHF.

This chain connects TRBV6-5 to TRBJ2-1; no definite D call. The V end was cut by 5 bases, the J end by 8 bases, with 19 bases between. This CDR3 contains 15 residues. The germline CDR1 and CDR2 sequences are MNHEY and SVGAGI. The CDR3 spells CASSPETHLPYEQFF. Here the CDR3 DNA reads TGTGCCAGCAGTCCCGAAACTCATCTTCCATATGAGCAGTTCTTC.

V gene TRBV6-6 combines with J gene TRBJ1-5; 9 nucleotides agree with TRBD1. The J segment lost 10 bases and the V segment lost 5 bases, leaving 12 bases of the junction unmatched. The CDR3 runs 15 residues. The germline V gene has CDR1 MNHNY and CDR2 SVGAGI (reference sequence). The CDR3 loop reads CASSQGQGLFTPQHF. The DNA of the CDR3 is TGTGCCAGCAGTCAGGGACAGGGTCTGTTTACCCCCCAGCATTTT.

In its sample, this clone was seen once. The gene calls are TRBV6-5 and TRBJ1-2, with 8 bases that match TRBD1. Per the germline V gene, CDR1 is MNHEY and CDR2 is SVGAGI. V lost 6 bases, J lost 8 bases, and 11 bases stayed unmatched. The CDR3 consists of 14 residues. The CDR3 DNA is TGTGCCAGCAGACTCGGGACAGGTCTCCTGGGCTACACCTTC. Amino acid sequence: CASRLGTGLLGYTF.

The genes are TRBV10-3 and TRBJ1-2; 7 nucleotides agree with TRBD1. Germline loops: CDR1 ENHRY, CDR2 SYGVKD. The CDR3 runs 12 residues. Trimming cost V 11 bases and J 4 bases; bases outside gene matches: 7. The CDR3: CAVDRVGYGYTF. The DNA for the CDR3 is TGTGCCGTTGACAGGGTGGGCTATGGCTACACCTTC.

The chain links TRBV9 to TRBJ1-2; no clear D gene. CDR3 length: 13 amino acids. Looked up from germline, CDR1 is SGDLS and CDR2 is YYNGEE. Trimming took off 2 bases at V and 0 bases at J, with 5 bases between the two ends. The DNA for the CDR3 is TGTGCCAGCAGCGTTCCATCTAACTATGGCTACACCTTC. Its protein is CASSVPSNYGYTF.

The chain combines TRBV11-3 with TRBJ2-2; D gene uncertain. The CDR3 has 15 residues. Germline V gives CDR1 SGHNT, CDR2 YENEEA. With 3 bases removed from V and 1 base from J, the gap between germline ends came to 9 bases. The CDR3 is CASSLSEKNTGELFF. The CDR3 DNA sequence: TGTGCCAGCAGCTTGAGTGAGAAGAACACCGGGGAGCTGTTTTTT. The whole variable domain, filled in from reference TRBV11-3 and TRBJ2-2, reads EAGVVQSPRYKIIEKKQPVAFWCNPISGHNTLYWYLQNLGQGPELLIRYENEEAVDDSQLPKDRFSAERLKGVDSTLKIQPAELGDSAVYLCASSLSEKNTGELFFGEGSRLTVL.

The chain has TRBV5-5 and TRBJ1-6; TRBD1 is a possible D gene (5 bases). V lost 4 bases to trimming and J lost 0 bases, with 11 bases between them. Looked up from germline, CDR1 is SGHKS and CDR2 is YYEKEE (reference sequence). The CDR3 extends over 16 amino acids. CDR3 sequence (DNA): TGTGCCAGCAGCCCAGGGATGAGCTCCTATAATTCACCCCTCCACTTT. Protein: CASSPGMSSYNSPLHF.

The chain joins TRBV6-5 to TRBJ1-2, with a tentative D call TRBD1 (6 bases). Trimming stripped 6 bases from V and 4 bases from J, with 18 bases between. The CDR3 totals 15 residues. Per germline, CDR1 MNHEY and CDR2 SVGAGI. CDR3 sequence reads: CASSRFQGHGYGYTF. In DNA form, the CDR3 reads TGTGCCAGCAGCCGCTTTCAGGGGCACGGCTATGGCTACACCTTC.

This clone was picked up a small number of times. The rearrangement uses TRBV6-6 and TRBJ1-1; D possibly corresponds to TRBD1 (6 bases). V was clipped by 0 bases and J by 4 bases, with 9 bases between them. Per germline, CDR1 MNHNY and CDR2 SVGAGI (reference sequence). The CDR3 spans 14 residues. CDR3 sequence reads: CASSYSTTGTEAFF. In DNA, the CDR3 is TGTGCCAGCAGTTACTCGACGACAGGCACTGAAGCTTTCTTT.

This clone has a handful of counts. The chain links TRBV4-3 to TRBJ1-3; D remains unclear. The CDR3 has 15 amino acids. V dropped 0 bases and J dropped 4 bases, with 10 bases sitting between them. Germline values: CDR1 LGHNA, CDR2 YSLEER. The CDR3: CASSQDGGKGNTIYF. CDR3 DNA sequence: TGCGCCAGCAGCCAAGATGGAGGGAAGGGAAACACCATATATTTT.

The CDR3 DNA is TGTGCCAGCCGCCCCGGCGGGATCAATCAGCCCCAGCATTTT. Its translation is CASRPGGINQPQHF. V is TRBV27 and J is TRBJ1-5; D remains ambiguous. V shed 8 bases and J shed 3 bases, with 14 bases lying between them. CDR1 and CDR2 (germline): MNHEY, SMNVEV (reference sequence). The CDR3 extends over 14 amino acids.

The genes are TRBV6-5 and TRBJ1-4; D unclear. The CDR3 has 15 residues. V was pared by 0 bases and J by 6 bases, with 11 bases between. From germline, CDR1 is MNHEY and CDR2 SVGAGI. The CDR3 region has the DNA TGTGCCAGCAGTTACTCGGGTGGTCGGGATGAAAAACTGTTTTTT. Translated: CASSYSGGRDEKLFF.

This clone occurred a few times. CDR3 in DNA: TGTGCCAGCAGCTCAAACCGGGACAGGGGGCGCGGCACTGAAGCTTTCTTT. Its translation is CASSSNRDRGRGTEAFF. The V and J genes are TRBV9 and TRBJ1-1; TRBD1 matches 12 bases. Losses at the gene ends were 4 bases for V and 4 bases for J; bases not matched to a gene: 11. The CDR3 contains 17 residues. Per the germline V gene, CDR1 is SGDLS and CDR2 is YYNGEE.

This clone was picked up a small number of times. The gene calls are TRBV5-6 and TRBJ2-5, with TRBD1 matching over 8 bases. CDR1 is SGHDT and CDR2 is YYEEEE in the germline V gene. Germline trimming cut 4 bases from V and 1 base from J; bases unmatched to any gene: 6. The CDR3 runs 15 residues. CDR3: CASSKRDRSQETQYF. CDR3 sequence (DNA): TGTGCCAGCAGCAAACGGGACAGGAGCCAAGAGACCCAGTACTTC.

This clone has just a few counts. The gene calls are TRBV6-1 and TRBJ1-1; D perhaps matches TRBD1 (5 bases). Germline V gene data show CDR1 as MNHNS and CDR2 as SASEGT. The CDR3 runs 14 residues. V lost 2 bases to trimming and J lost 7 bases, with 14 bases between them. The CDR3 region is CASSELGGMSEAFF. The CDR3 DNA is TGTGCCAGCAGTGAACTGGGGGGAATGAGTGAAGCTTTCTTT.

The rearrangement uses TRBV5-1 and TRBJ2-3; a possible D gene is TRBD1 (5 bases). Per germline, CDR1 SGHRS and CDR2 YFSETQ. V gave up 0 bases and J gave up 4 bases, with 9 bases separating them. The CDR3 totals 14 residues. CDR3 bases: TGCGCCAGCAGCTTGGACAGGTTATCAGATACGCAGTATTTT. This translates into CASSLDRLSDTQYF.

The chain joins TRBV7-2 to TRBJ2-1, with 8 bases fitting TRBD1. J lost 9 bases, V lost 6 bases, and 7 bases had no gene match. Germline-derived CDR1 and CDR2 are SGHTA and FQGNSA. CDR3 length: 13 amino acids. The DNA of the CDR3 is TGTGCCAGCAGTTCACCAGGGGGCGGTGAGCAGTTCTTC. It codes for CASSSPGGGEQFF. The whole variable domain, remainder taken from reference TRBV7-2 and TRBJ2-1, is GAGVSQSPSNKVTEKGKDVELRCDPISGHTALYWYRQSLGQGLEFLIYFQGNSAPDKSGLPSDRFSAERTGGSVSTLTIQRTQQEDSAVYLCASSSPGGGEQFFGPGTRLTVL.

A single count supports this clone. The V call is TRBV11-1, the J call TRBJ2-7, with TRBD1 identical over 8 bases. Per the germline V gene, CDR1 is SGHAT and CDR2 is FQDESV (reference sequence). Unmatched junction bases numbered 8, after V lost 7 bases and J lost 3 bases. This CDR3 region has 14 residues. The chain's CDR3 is CASKMTGEIYEQYF. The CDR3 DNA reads TGTGCCAGCAAGATGACAGGGGAGATCTACGAGCAGTACTTC.

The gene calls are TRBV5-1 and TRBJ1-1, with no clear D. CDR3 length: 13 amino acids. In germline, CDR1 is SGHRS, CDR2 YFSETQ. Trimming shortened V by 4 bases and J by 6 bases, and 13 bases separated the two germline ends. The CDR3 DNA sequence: TGCGCCAGCAGCGACTTGGCATTCGCTGAAGCTTTCTTT. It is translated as CASSDLAFAEAFF. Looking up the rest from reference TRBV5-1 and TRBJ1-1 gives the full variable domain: KAGVTQTPRYLIKTRGQQVTLSCSPISGHRSVSWYQQTPGQGLQFLFEYFSETQRNKGNFPGRFSGRQFSNSRSEMNVSTLELGDSALYLCASSDLAFAEAFFGQGTRLTVV.